In its sample, the clone carrying this T cell receptor beta chain was seen once. Its antigen remains unknown. CDR3 size: 15 residues. Germline V gives CDR1 SGDLS, CDR2 YYNGEE. V was pared by 0 bases and J by 2 bases, with 8 bases between. These data belong to a study of T cell responses to AZD1222 COVID-19 vaccine. In the study overall: The study pooled second doses at about 4 or about 12 weeks.

The study's findings and limits: Unmutated variant regions reportedly attract nearly half of all spike-specific TCRs. The study identified only five or six AZD1222 recipients as seropositive at baseline.

Assay used: immunoSEQ multiplex PCR; TCRdb lists only in-frame clones, some missing. The sample yields some 96,000 clones, around nine tenths seen once. This sequence joins TRBV9 and TRBJ1-4, with D unresolved. The sample was peripheral blood, taken on day 0 of AZD1222 vaccination. This receptor was obtained from an adult in good health. The CDR3 DNA reads TGTGCCAGCAGCGTAGCCAGAGGTACTAATGAAAAACTGTTTTTT. Protein product: CASSVARGTNEKLFF.